The source of this T cell receptor beta chain is a study of blood T cell repertoires in COVID-19. In the study overall: Whether acute or convalescent, the COVID-19 samples came from the United States, Italy and Spain. The analysed material was cDNA or gDNA that came from T cells, B-cell-depleted T cells, or PBMCs.

Per the study methods: The authors estimated nucleated cell counts from reference gene primer amplification. The repertoire was sequenced with immunoSEQ multiplex PCR; TCRdb's copy has only in-frame clones and lacks some. For V, J and clone size, that table is used; D and trimming come from the DNA. The table lists over 200,000 clones, around four fifths of them singletons. Trimming stripped 4 bases from V and 9 bases from J, with 7 bases between. The germline CDR1 and CDR2 sequences are SNHLY and FYNNEI. This CDR3 region has 12 residues. The TCR was taken from a man aged 40-50 years with active or convalescent COVID-19. Sequencing was performed on peripheral blood. The chain couples TRBV2 to TRBJ1-6; D is ambiguous. CDR3 nucleotides: TGTGCCAGCAGTGTTTTAATTTCACCCCTCCACTTT. Residues: CASSVLISPLHF.